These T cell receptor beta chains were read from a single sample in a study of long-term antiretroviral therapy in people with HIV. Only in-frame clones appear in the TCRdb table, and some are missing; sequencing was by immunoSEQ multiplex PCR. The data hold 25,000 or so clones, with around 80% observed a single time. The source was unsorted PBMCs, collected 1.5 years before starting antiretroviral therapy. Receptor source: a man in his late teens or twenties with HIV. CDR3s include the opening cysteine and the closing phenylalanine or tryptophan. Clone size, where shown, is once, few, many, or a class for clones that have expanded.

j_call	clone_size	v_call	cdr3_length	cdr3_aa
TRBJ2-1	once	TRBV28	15	CASSFVLAGYNEQFF
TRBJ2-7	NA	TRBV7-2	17	CASRWTSGSWDSYEQYF
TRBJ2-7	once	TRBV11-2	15	CASSLRGQFTGEQYF
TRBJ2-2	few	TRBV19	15	CASSTAGQLTGELFF
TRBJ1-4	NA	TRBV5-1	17	CASSLVGGESTNEKLFF
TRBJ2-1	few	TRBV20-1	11	CSASPMTEQFF
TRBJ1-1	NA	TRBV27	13	CASRGPSRTGAFF
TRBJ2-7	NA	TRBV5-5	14	CASTFWAGSYEQYF
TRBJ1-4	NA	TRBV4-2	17	CASSQSAQGERDEKLFF
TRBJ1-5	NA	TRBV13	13	CASSLARNQPQHF
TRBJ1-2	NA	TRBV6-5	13	CASTLGSGYGYTF
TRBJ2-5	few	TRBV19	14	CASRSTGSRETQYF
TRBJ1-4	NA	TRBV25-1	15	CASKSDRGTGEKLFF
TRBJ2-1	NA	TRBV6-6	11	CASSLGNEQFF
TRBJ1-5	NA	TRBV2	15	CASSVGAGLNQPQHF
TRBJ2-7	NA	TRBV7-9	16	CASSPVGGRASYEQYF
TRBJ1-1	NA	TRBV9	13	CASSEGPGSAAFF
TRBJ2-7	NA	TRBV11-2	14	CASSPLSGGLSQYF
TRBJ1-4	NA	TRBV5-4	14	CATEGDSSNEKLFF
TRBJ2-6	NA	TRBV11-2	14	CASRGFPGANVLTF
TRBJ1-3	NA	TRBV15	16	CATSPERVGTGNTIYF
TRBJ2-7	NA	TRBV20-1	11	CSAASSYEQYF
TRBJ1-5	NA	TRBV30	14	CAWSVSSGGQPQHF
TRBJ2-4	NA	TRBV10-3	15	CAISEPGAAKNIQYF
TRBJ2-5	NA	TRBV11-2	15	CASSLSGTSGRTQYF
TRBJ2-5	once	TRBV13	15	CASSPGRGRGETQYF
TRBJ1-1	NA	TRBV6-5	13	CASRRPANTEAFF
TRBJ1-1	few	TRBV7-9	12	CASSLATVEAFF
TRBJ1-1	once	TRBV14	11	CASSLGTEAFF
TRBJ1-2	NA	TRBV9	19	CASSAGFRDRDSSNYGYTF
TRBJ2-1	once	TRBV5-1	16	CASSFTSGGAGNEQFF
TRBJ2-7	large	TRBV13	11	CASSSSYEQYF
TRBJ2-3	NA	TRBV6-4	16	CASSDSAGGSTDTQYF
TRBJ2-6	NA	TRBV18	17	CASSQGGTNSGANVLTF
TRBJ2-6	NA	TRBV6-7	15	CASSYEGPGANVLTF
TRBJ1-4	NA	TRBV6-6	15	CASSHRQGTNEKLFF
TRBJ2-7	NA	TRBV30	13	CAWSVVRAGEQYF
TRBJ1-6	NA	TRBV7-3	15	CASSSRRGYNSPLHF
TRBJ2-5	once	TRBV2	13	CASWVGSGETQYF
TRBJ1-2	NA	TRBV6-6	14	CASRKGQSNYGYTF
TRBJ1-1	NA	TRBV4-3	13	CASSQGVNTEAFF
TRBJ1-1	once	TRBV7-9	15	CASSPFQSSGAEAFF
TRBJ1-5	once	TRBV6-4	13	CASSEQGDQPQHF
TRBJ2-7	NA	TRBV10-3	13	CAISGAQVTEQYF
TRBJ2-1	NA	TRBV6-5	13	CASSHAGWNEQFF
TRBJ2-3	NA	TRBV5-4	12	CASSFTADTQYF
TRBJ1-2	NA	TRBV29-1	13	CSVEEISDYGYTF
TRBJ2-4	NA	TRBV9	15	CASSVGAGLKNIQYF
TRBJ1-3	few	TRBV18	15	CASSPTATPGNTIYF
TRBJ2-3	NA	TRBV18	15	CASSPELVSTDTQYF
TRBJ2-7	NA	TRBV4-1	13	CASSFQTGNEQYF
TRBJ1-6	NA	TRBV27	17	CASSPYPGDGGNSPLHF
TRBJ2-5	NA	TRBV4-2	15	CASSHGDPGLETQYF
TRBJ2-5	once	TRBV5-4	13	CASSLTGGLTQYF
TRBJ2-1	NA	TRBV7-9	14	CASSRLAGDNEQFF